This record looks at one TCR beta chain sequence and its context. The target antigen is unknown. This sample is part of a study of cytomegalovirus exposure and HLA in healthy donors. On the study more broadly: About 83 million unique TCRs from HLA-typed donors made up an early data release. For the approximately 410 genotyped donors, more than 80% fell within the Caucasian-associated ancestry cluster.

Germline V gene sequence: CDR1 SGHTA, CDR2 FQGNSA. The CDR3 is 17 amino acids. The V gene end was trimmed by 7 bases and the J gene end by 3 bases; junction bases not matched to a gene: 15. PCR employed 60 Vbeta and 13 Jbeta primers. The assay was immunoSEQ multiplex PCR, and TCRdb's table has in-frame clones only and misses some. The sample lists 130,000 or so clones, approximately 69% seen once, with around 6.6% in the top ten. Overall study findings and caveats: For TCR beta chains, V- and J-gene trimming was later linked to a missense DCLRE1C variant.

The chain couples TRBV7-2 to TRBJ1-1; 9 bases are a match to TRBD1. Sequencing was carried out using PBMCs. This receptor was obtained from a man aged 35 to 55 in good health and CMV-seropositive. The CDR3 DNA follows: TGTGCCAGCATGCCACCGGGACAGGGTGCTCGGGACACTGAAGCTTTCTTT. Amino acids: CASMPPGQGARDTEAFF.